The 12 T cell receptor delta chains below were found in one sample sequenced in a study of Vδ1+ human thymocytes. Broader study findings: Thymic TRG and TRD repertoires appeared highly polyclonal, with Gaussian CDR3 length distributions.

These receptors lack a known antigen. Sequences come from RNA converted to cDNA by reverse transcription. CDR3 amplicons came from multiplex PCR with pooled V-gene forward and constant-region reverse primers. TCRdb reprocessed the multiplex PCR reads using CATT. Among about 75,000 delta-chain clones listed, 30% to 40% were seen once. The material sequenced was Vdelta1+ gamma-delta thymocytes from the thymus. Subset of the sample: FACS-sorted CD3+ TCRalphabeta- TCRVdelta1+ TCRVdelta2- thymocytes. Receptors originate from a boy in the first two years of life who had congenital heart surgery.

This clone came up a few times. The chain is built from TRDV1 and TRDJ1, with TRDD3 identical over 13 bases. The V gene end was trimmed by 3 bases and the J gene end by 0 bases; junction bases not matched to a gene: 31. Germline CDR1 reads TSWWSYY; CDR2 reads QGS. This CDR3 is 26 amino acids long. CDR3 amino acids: CALGDLGGGPSEPYWGIRIYTDKLIF. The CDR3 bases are TGTGCTCTTGGGGATCTCGGGGGGGGCCCTTCCGAACCCTACTGGGGGATACGCATCTACACCGATAAACTCATCTTT.

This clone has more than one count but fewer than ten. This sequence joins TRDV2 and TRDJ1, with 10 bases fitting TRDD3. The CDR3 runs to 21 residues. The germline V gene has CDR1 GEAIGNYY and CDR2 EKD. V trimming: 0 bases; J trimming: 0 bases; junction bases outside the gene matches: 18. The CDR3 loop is CACDTHLRGPFGGYHTDKLIF. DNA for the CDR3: TGTGCCTGTGACACCCACCTTCGCGGTCCTTTTGGGGGATACCACACCGATAAACTCATCTTT.

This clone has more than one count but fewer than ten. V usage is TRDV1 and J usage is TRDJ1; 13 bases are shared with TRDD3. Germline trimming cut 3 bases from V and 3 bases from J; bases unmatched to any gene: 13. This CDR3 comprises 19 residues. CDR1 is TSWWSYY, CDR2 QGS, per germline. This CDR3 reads CALGDPNWVLGDTADKLIF. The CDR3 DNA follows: TGTGCTCTTGGGGATCCAAACTGGGTACTGGGGGATACGGCCGATAAACTCATCTTT.

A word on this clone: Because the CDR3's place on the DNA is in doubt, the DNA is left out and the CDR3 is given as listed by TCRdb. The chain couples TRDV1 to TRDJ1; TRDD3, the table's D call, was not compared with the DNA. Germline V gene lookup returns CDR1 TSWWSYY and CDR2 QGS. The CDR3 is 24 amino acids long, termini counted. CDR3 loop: CALGELSYSFGTGGCTLYTDNLIF.

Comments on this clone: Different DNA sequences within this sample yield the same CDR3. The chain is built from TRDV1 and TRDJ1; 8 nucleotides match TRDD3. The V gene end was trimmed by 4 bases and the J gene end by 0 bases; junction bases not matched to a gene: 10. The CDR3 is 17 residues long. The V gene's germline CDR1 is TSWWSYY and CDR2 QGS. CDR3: CALGGTTGGSDTDKLIF. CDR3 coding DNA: TGTGCTCTTGGGGGCACAACTGGGGGTTCGGACACCGATAAACTCATCTTT.

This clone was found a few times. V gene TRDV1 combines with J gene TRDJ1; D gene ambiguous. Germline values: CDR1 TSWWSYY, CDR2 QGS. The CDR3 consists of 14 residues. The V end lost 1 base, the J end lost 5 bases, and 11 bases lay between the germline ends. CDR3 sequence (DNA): TGTGCTCTTGGGGAACCGTATCCCGAGGATAAACTCATCTTT. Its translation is CALGEPYPEDKLIF.

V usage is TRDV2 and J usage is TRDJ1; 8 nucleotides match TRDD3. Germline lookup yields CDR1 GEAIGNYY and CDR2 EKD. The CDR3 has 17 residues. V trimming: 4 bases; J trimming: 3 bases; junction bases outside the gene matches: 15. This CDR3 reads CACDGLGAEERADKLIF. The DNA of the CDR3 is TGTGCCTGTGATGGACTGGGGGCCGAAGAGAGGGCCGATAAACTCATCTTT.

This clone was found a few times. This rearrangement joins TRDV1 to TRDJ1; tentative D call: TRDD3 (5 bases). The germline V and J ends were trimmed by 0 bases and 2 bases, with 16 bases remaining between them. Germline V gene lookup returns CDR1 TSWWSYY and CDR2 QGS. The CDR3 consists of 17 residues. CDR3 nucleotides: TGTGCTCTTGGGGAACTAGACTGGAGAGGGACTACCGATAAACTCATCTTT. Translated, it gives CALGELDWRGTTDKLIF.

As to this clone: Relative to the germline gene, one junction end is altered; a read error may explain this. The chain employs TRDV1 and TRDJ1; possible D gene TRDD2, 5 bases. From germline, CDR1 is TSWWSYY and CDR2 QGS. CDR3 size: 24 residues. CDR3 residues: CALGELAYIPLSRVWSQGTDKPIF. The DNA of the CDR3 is TGTGCTCTTGGGGAACTAGCCTACATCCCGCTTTCTCGCGTGTGGTCCCAGGGCACCGATAAACCCATCTTT.

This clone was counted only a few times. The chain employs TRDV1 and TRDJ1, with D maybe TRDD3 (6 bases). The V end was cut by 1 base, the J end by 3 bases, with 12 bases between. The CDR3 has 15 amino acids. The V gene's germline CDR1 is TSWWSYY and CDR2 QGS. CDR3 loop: CALGEPGNWADKLIF. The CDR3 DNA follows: TGTGCTCTTGGGGAACCGGGGAACTGGGCCGATAAACTCATCTTT.

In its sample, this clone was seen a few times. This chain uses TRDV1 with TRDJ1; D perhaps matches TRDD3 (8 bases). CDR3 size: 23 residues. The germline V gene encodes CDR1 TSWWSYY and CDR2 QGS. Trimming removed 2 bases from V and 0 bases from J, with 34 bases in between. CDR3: CALGEFIPTAKFWGTSYTDKLIF. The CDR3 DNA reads TGTGCTCTTGGGGAATTCATTCCTACGGCCAAGTTCTGGGGGACTTCGTACACCGATAAACTCATCTTT.

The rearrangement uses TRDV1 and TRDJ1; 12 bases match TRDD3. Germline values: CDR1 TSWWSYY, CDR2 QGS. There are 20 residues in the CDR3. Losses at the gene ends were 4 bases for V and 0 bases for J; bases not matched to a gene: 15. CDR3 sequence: CALGAFPQYWGIPYTDKLIF. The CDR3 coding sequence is TGTGCTCTTGGGGCCTTCCCACAGTACTGGGGGATACCGTACACCGATAAACTCATCTTT.